What follows are 21 T cell receptor beta chains derived from one specimen sequenced in a study of T cell changes during pregnancy in multiple sclerosis. Assay: immunoSEQ multiplex PCR; the TCRdb copy retains only in-frame clones and omits some. This sample has fewer than 45,000 clones, with approximately 90% found just once. This specimen consisted of CD4+ T cells from peripheral blood mononuclear cells, obtained in the third trimester of pregnancy. The origin of the receptors is a female donor in good health, enrolled as a control in a pregnancy study.

This clone has only one observation. The V call is TRBV18, the J call TRBJ2-3; D gene unclear. The CDR3 sequence is 17 residues long. Trimming shortened V by 4 bases and J by 1 base, and 18 bases separated the two germline ends. The germline V gene encodes CDR1 KGHSH and CDR2 LQKENI. CDR3 sequence reads: CASSLLDSSRGTDTQYF. The CDR3 nucleotides are TGTGCCAGCTCACTTCTCGACTCCTCCCGGGGCACAGATACGCAGTATTTT.

The chain links TRBV14 to TRBJ2-2, with 8 bases fitting TRBD1. This CDR3 spans 17 amino acids. V shed 0 bases and J 7 bases; nucleotides not matched to a gene: 10. CDR1 is SGHDN, CDR2 FVKESK, per germline. The CDR3 here is CASSQDRGRMDGGELFF. CDR3 nucleotides: TGTGCCAGCAGCCAAGACAGGGGGCGGATGGATGGCGGGGAGCTGTTTTTT.

V is TRBV9 and J is TRBJ2-7; tentative D call: TRBD1 (6 bases). V lost 4 bases and J lost 1, with 12 bases in between. The CDR3 runs to 14 residues. CDR1 is SGDLS and CDR2 is YYNGEE in the germline V gene. The CDR3 nucleotides are TGTGCCAGCAGCCTCAGGGGAAGGTCCTACGAGCAGTACTTC. It encodes CASSLRGRSYEQYF. Complete variable domain (other parts from reference TRBV9 and TRBJ2-7): DSGVTQTPKHLITATGQRVTLRCSPRSGDLSVYWYQQSLDQGLQFLIQYYNGEERAKGNILERFSAQQFPDLHSELNLSSLELGDSALYFCASSLRGRSYEQYFGPGTRLTVT.

This clone has only one observation. The V gene is TRBV30, the J gene TRBJ1-2, with TRBD1 matching 10 bases. V was pared by 2 bases and J by 7 bases, with 7 bases of the junction left unmatched. The CDR3 extends over 14 amino acids. Germline V gene sequence: CDR1 GTSNPN, CDR2 SVGIG (reference sequence). CDR3 sequence: CAWSTTGGGLGYTF. The CDR3 nucleotides read TGTGCCTGGAGTACGACAGGGGGCGGCCTTGGCTACACCTTC.

V is TRBV6-5 and J is TRBJ1-1, with D possibly TRBD1 on 5 matching bases. V lost 6 bases, J lost 9 bases, and 14 bases lay in between. Germline lookup yields CDR1 MNHEY and CDR2 SVGAGI. The CDR3 length is 12 residues. Written as DNA, the CDR3 is TGTGCCAGCAGCCGTCCAGGGAATAAAGCTTTCTTT. Translation gives CASSRPGNKAFF.

The CDR3 nucleotides read TGTGCCAGCACCTTCGACAGGCGATACAATGAGCAGTTCTTC. It is translated as CASTFDRRYNEQFF. The rearrangement joins TRBV28 to TRBJ2-1; tentative D call: TRBD1 (6 bases). Germline V gene data show CDR1 as MDHEN and CDR2 as SYDVKM. The CDR3 runs 14 residues. Deletions cut 7 bases from V and 4 bases from J, with 14 bases between.

V is TRBV7-3 and J is TRBJ2-3; D may be TRBD2 (6 bases). Trimming pared 5 bases from V and 6 bases from J, leaving 21 bases between. The CDR3 loop spans 16 amino acids. Germline CDR1 reads SGHTA; CDR2 reads FQGTGA. The CDR3 nucleotides are TGTGCCAGCAGCCTTGGTTACGGGAGTCGGATGGATACGCAGTATTTT. Translating it yields CASSLGYGSRMDTQYF.

The chain links TRBV28 to TRBJ1-4, with D unresolved. This CDR3 contains 13 residues. Germline lookup yields CDR1 MDHEN and CDR2 SYDVKM. The V end was cut by 6 bases, the J end by 5 bases, with 10 bases between. The CDR3 reads CASSGVPNEKLFF. The CDR3 bases are TGTGCCAGCAGCGGGGTCCCAAATGAAAAACTGTTTTTT.

V usage is TRBV18 and J usage is TRBJ1-5, with 11 bases lining up with TRBD1. The CDR3 is made up of 15 amino acids. Germline values: CDR1 KGHSH, CDR2 LQKENI. V lost 4 bases, J lost 7 bases, and 6 bases stayed unmatched. Here the CDR3 DNA reads TGTGCCAGCTCACGAGGACAGGGGGCAGGGCAGCCCCAGCATTTT. The encoded protein is CASSRGQGAGQPQHF.

This chain links TRBV7-9 with TRBJ1-6; 9 nucleotides match TRBD1. The V and J ends lost 1 base and 6 bases, in that order; junction bases with no gene match: 4. CDR1 SEHNR and CDR2 FQNEAQ come from the germline V gene (reference sequence). The CDR3 is made up of 16 amino acids. CDR3 loop: CASSLDGGQGNSPLHF. The DNA for the CDR3 is TGTGCCAGCAGCTTAGATGGGGGACAGGGTAATTCACCCCTCCACTTT.

Only a few counts were recorded for this clone. The chain combines TRBV5-1 with TRBJ2-3; weak D call: TRBD2 (7 bases). In germline, CDR1 is SGHRS, CDR2 YFSETQ. The CDR3 has 16 amino acids. Trimming shortened V by 7 bases and J by 3 bases, and 21 bases separated the two germline ends. CDR3 bases: TGCGCCAGCGGGGGCTCGGGGGGCCAGCTTACAGATACGCAGTATTTT. Translation gives CASGGSGGQLTDTQYF.

The chain employs TRBV4-3 and TRBJ2-6; D is unresolved. The V gene's germline CDR1 is LGHNA and CDR2 YSLEER. The CDR3 is 17 residues long. The V end lost 1 base, the J end lost 0 bases, and 10 bases lay between the germline ends. CDR3 amino acids: CASSQGRTSSGANVLTF. DNA for the CDR3: TGCGCCAGCAGCCAAGGGAGAACTTCCTCTGGGGCCAACGTCCTGACTTTC.

This clone occurred once. The rearrangement links TRBV7-8 to TRBJ1-5; D uncertain. Germline V gene data show CDR1 as SGHVS and CDR2 as FQNEAQ. CDR3 length: 15 amino acids. With 0 bases removed from V and 5 bases from J, the gap between germline ends came to 11 bases. CDR3: CASSLARPADQPQHF. The CDR3 DNA sequence: TGTGCCAGCAGCTTAGCGCGGCCGGCTGATCAGCCCCAGCATTTT.

This clone was observed a single time. The chain is built from TRBV28 and TRBJ2-6; D is undetermined. The length of the CDR3 is 15 residues. V was trimmed by 2 bases and J by 2 bases, leaving 7 bases between them. The germline gives CDR1 MDHEN, CDR2 SYDVKM. The chain's CDR3 is CASSLKAPGANVLTF. The DNA of the CDR3 is TGTGCCAGCAGTTTAAAAGCGCCTGGGGCCAACGTCCTGACTTTC.

The chain recombines TRBV9 with TRBJ1-3; tentative D call: TRBD1 (6 bases). This CDR3 region has 15 residues. Germline-derived CDR1 and CDR2 are SGDLS and YYNGEE. V lost 3 bases and J lost 1, with 11 bases in between. CDR3 protein: CASSGAGVSGNTIYF. The DNA for the CDR3 is TGTGCCAGCAGCGGGGCAGGGGTTTCTGGAAACACCATATATTTT.

J is TRBJ2-1 and V is TRBV11-2, with a tentative D call TRBD2 (6 bases). V was clipped by 5 bases and J by 5 bases, with 10 bases between them. CDR3 length: 13 residues. Germline V lookup: CDR1 SGHAT, CDR2 FQNNGV. As DNA, the CDR3 is TGTGCCAGCAGCCGGGACTTAAACAATGAGCAGTTCTTC. This translates into CASSRDLNNEQFF.

This rearrangement joins TRBV30 to TRBJ2-6, with 7 positions matching TRBD1. Germline values: CDR1 GTSNPN, CDR2 SVGIG (reference sequence). Trimming at V came to 7 bases and at J to 2 bases, leaving 5 bases not matched to a gene. This CDR3 spans 14 amino acids. CDR3 region: CASFTGAGANVLTF. Here the CDR3 DNA reads TGTGCCTCCTTTACAGGGGCTGGGGCCAACGTCCTGACTTTC.

The V gene is TRBV11-2, the J gene TRBJ2-7; TRBD2 agrees at 8 bases. The CDR3 contains 14 residues. Germline lookup yields CDR1 SGHAT and CDR2 FQNNGV. Trimming at V came to 5 bases and at J to 6 bases, leaving 9 bases not matched to a gene. CDR3 sequence (DNA): TGTGCCAGCAGCGTCGAGCGGGGGCCTTTCGAGCAGTACTTC. Amino acid sequence: CASSVERGPFEQYF.

The chain recombines TRBV18 with TRBJ2-3; tentatively, D is TRBD1 (5 bases). V was trimmed by 3 bases and J by 3 bases, leaving 13 bases between them. The CDR3 totals 15 residues. The germline gives CDR1 KGHSH, CDR2 LQKENI. This CDR3 reads CASSPDSRITDTQYF. CDR3 sequence (DNA): TGTGCCAGCTCACCTGACAGCAGGATAACAGATACGCAGTATTTT. Complete variable domain (other parts from reference TRBV18 and TRBJ2-3): NAGVMQNPRHLVRRRGQEARLRCSPMKGHSHVYWYRQLPEEGLKFMVYLQKENIIDESGMPKERFSAEFPKEGPSILRIQQVVRGDSAAYFCASSPDSRITDTQYFGPGTRLTVL.

J is TRBJ1-2 and V is TRBV15; D is perhaps TRBD1 (6 bases). V was clipped by 0 bases and J by 4 bases, with 12 bases between them. CDR1 and CDR2 from the germline V gene are LNHNV and YYDKDF (reference sequence). The CDR3 loop spans 15 amino acids. CDR3 region: CATSRDYGGRYGYTF. The DNA for the CDR3 is TGTGCCACCAGCAGAGATTATGGGGGCCGCTATGGCTACACCTTC. Variable domain in full (rest from reference TRBV15 and TRBJ1-2): DAMVIQNPRYQVTQFGKPVTLSCSQTLNHNVMYWYQQKSSQAPKLLFHYYDKDFNNEADTPDNFQSRRPNTSFCFLDIRSPGLGDTAMYLCATSRDYGGRYGYTFGSGTRLTVV.

This chain joins TRBV6-1 and TRBJ2-3, with a tentative D call TRBD2 (6 bases). CDR3 length: 17 amino acids. Trimming shortened V by 2 bases and J by 1 base, and 16 bases separated the two germline ends. CDR1 and CDR2 from the germline V gene are MNHNS and SASEGT. The CDR3 bases are TGTGCCAGCAGTGAAAGAACGGGAGTGCTAGGCACAGATACGCAGTATTTT. It specifies CASSERTGVLGTDTQYF.